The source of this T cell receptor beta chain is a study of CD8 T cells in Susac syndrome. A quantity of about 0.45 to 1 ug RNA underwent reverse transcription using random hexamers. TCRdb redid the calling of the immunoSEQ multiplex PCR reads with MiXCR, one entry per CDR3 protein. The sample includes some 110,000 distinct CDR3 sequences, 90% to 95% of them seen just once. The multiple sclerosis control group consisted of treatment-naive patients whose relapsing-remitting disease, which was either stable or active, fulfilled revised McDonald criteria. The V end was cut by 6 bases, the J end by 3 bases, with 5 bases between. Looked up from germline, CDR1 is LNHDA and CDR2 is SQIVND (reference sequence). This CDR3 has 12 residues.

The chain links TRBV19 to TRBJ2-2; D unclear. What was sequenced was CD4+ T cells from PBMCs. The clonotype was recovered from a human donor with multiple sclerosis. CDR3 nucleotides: TGTGCCAGTAGAACGGACACCGGGGAGCTGTTTTTT. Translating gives CASRTDTGELFF.